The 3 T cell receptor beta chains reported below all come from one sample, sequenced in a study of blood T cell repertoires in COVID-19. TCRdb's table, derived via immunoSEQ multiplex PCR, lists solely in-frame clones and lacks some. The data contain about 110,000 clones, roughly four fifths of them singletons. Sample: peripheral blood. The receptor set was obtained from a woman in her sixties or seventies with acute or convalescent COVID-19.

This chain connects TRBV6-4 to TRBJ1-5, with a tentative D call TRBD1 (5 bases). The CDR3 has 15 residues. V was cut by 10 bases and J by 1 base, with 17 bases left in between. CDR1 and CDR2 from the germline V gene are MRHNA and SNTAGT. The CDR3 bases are TGTGCCAAAAATTGGGGGGATCTGAGCAATCAGCCCCAGCATTTT. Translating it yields CAKNWGDLSNQPQHF.

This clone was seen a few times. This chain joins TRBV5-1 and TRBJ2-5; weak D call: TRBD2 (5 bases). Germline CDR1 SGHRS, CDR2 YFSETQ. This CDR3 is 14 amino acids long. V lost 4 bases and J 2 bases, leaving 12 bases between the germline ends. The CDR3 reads CASSNGLLQETQYF. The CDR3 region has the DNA TGCGCCAGCAGCAACGGACTTCTTCAAGAGACCCAGTACTTC.

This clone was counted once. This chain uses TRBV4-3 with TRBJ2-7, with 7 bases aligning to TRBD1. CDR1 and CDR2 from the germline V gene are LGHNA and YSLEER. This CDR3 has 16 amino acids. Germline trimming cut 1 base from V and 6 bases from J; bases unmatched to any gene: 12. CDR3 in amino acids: CASSQGPGTATAEQYF. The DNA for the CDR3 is TGCGCCAGCAGCCAAGGGCCCGGGACAGCCACCGCCGAGCAGTACTTC.